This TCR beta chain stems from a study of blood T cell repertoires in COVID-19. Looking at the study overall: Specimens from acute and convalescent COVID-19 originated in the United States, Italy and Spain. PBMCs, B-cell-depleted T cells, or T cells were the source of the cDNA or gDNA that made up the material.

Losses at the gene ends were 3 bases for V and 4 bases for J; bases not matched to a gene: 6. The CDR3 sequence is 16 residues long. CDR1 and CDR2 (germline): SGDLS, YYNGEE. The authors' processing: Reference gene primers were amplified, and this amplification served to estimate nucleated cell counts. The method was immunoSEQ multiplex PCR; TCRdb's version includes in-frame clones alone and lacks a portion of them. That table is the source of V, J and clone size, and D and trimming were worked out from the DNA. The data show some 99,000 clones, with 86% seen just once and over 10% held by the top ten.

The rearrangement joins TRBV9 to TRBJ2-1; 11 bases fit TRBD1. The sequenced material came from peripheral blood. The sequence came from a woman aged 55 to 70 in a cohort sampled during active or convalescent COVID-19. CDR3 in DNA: TGTGCCAGCAGCGCCCCCGGGACAGGGGGTTACAATGAGCAGTTCTTC. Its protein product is CASSAPGTGGYNEQFF.